The clone carrying this T cell receptor beta chain turned up a few times. What it recognizes is unknown. The DNA is omitted, as the CDR3 cannot be located on it reliably, and the CDR3 follows TCRdb's listing. The data derive from a study of cytomegalovirus exposure and HLA in healthy donors. Study findings and constraints: Common viral pathogens seemed, in a later analysis, to connect with several of the most significant clusters. In a later analysis, HLA-associated beta chains showed higher expansion and lower generation probabilities than comparable chains. Altogether, 150 to 200 TCR beta chains were recorded as cytomegalovirus-associated. In vitro data verified a few CMV-associated chains as specific for CMV antigens.

With termini counted, the CDR3 has 12 amino acids. Per germline, CDR1 SQVTM and CDR2 ANQGSEA. 60 Vbeta and 13 Jbeta primers were used in PCR. This table comes from immunoSEQ multiplex PCR, and its TCRdb copy is limited to in-frame clones, with some not included. The table has about 130,000 clones, 77% seen once. The rearrangement links TRBV29-1 to TRBJ2-5; the table names TRBD1, a call not compared with the DNA. The source material was PBMCs. This clonotype originated in a woman aged 40 to 50 in good health and CMV-seropositive. CDR3 protein: CSVVPAGETQYF.